Presented here are 30 T cell receptor beta chains from one specimen sequenced in a study of esophageal squamous cell carcinoma under preoperative chemotherapy. As to time point: before preoperative PTX-NDP chemotherapy. TCRdb ran MiXCR on the PCR reads and lists one entry per CDR3 protein. The table lists approximately 30,000 distinct CDR3 sequences, 49% of them singletons. The sample was acquired from a patient given preoperative chemotherapy. Source of these receptors: a human donor with esophageal squamous cell carcinoma. The donor label of this sample is uncertain.

For this clonotype: The junction differs from germline at one of its ends, possibly a read error. The genes are TRBV7-6 and TRBJ2-1, with 8 bases aligning to TRBD2. There are 16 residues in the CDR3. CDR1 and CDR2 (germline): SGHVS, FNYEAQ. DNA of the CDR3: TGTGCCAGCCGCGTAACGGGGCGGGGGGCCACAAACACGCAGTACTTT. It translates to CASRVTGRGATNTQYF.

V and J are TRBV7-6 and TRBJ2-5; D might be TRBD2 (6 bases). This CDR3 contains 15 residues. Germline V CDR1 and CDR2: SGHVS, FNYEAQ. The germline V and J ends were trimmed by 11 bases and 4 bases, with 23 bases remaining between them. In DNA, the CDR3 is TGTGCCGCGGGGCCCGGGGGTCGGGACCGAGAGACCCAGTACTTC. Protein product: CAAGPGGRDRETQYF.

Of note for this clonotype: Its ends do not fully match the called genes, so a read error is possible. V is TRBV7-2 and J is TRBJ2-3; D might be TRBD1 or TRBD2, each matching 6 bases. The J call may be wrong; the DNA end is better matched by TRBJ2-5. Germline-derived CDR1 and CDR2 are SGHTA and FQGNSA. The CDR3 has 15 amino acids. CDR3 in amino acids: CASGFGGREQDTQYF. The CDR3 DNA sequence: TGTGCCAGCGGCTTCGGGGGCCGTGAGCAAGATACCCAGTACTTC.

The rearrangement links TRBV7-2 to TRBJ2-4, with 7 bases fitting TRBD2. Judging by the DNA end, TRBJ2-3 fits better; the J call may be wrong. The germline gives CDR1 SGHTA, CDR2 FQGNSA. This CDR3 is 14 amino acids long. DNA for the CDR3: TGTGGCGTCGGGAGGCGCGGAGCCACAAATATTCAGTATTTT. Protein: CGVGRRGATNIQYF.

As to this clonotype: A much more abundant neighbour one base away suggests this may be a read error. The J gene is TRBJ2-1, the V gene TRBV12-3 or TRBV12-4; D might be TRBD2 (6 bases). The J call may be in error: the DNA end matches TRBJ2-7 better. This CDR3 has 13 amino acids. Here the CDR3 reads CASTIGGSGEQYF. The DNA of the CDR3 is TGTGCCAGCACCATCGGAGGGAGCGGAGAGCAGTACTTC.

The rearrangement uses TRBV10-2 and TRBJ2-3; D is unclear. The germline V gene has CDR1 WSHSY and CDR2 SAAADI. This CDR3 region has 11 residues. Trimming removed 0 bases at V and 5 bases at J, with 0 bases between. This CDR3 is CASSESDTQYF. CDR3 nucleotide sequence: TGCGCCAGCAGTGAGTCAGATACGCAGTATTTT.

This clonotype has just a few counts. The V gene is TRBV7-3, the J gene TRBJ2-5, with 9 positions matching TRBD2. The V gene end was trimmed by 1 base and the J gene end by 4 bases; junction bases not matched to a gene: 4. This CDR3 contains 15 residues. Germline CDR1 and CDR2: SGHTA and FQGTGA. The CDR3 reads CASSLSGGAGETQYF. The CDR3 DNA follows: TGTGCCAGCAGCTTAAGCGGGGGGGCTGGAGAGACCCAGTACTTC. The variable domain in full, completed from reference TRBV7-3 and TRBJ2-5, reads GAGVSQTPSNKVTEKGKYVELRCDPISGHTALYWYRQSLGQGPEFLIYFQGTGAADDSGLPNDRFFAVRPEGSVSTLKIQRTERGDSAVYLCASSLSGGAGETQYFGPGTRLLVL.

This clonotype was seen a handful of times. The gene calls are TRBV5-4 and TRBJ2-2, with TRBD1 as a possible D gene (5 bases). Germline V gene lookup returns CDR1 SGHNT and CDR2 YYREEE (reference sequence). This CDR3 is built from 14 residues. Trimming pared 2 bases from V and 1 base from J, leaving 6 bases between. CDR3 amino acids: CASSFDRNTGELFF. The CDR3 region has the DNA TGTGCCAGCAGCTTTGACAGGAACACCGGGGAGCTGTTTTTT.

The chain recombines TRBV6-1 with TRBJ2-7; TRBD1 is a possible D gene (5 bases). The J call may be in error: the DNA end matches TRBJ2-5 better. CDR1 is MNHNS and CDR2 is SASEGT in the germline V gene. This CDR3 has 14 residues. The CDR3 nucleotides read TGTGCCAGCAGGGCCCAAAACAGGTGGGAGACCCAGTACTTC. This translates into CASRAQNRWETQYF.

As for this clonotype: The junction differs from germline at one of its ends, possibly a read error. The chain is built from TRBV7-1 and TRBJ2-4; D may match TRBD1 or TRBD2 (5 bases each). TRBV7-1 is recorded as an ORF, its role being uncertain. The CDR3 loop spans 15 amino acids. The CDR3 DNA follows: TGTTGCCGCGGCTCGGGGCTGTGGGCCAAAAACATGCAGTACTTT. It encodes CCRGSGLWAKNMQYF.

Sample share makes this clonotype medium-sized. This chain links TRBV7-2 with TRBJ2-3; maybe TRBD2 (6 bases). V lost 5 bases and J 0 bases, leaving 9 bases between the germline ends. In germline, CDR1 is SGHTA, CDR2 FQGNSA. The CDR3 covers 14 residues. This CDR3 reads CASSLTRSTDTQYF. The CDR3 DNA is TGTGCCAGCAGCCTGACTAGGAGCACAGATACGCAGTATTTT.

With respect to this clonotype: Mismatch with germline at one junction end may stem from a read error. J is TRBJ2-2 and V is TRBV11-3, with D perhaps matching TRBD1 or TRBD2 (5 bases each). The CDR3 sequence is 12 residues long. The germline gives CDR1 SGHNT, CDR2 YENEEA. The chain's CDR3 is CASSFRTGALYF. DNA of the CDR3: TGTGCCAGCAGCTTTCGAACCGGGGCGCTGTATTTT.

In its sample, this clonotype was seen a few times. V gene TRBV6-1 combines with J gene TRBJ1-1; 9 bases are shared with TRBD1. Germline lookup yields CDR1 MNHNS and CDR2 SASEGT. This CDR3 has 14 amino acids. Unmatched junction bases numbered 6, after V lost 6 bases and J lost 4 bases. CDR3 sequence reads: CASRADRGSTEAFF. CDR3 DNA: TGTGCCAGCAGGGCAGACAGGGGGAGCACTGAAGCTTTCTTT.

The chain links TRBV4-1 to TRBJ2-1; no reliable D call. V was cut by 0 bases and J by 0 bases, with 12 bases left in between. The CDR3 is made up of 17 amino acids. CDR1 MGHRA and CDR2 YSYEKL come from the germline V gene. The DNA for the CDR3 is TGCGCCAGCAGCCAAGAACCCCGCAGGCTCTCCTACAATGAGCAGTTCTTC. Protein product: CASSQEPRRLSYNEQFF.

This clonotype was detected ten times or more. This sequence joins TRBV7-9 and TRBJ2-1; 10 bases map to TRBD2. Trimming took 5 bases from V and 9 from J; bases not matched to a gene: 13. This CDR3 region has 16 residues. Germline CDR1 and CDR2: SEHNR and FQNEAQ (reference sequence). In DNA form, the CDR3 reads TGTGCCAGCAGCGCCGGGCTAGCGGGAGACCGAGGTGAGCAGTTCTTC. Translated, it gives CASSAGLAGDRGEQFF.

Comment on this clonotype: One end of the junction fails to match germline, which may point to a read error. The chain recombines TRBV7-8 with TRBJ2-5; D may correspond to TRBD1 or TRBD2 (6 bases each). The CDR3 is 15 residues long. The germline gives CDR1 SGHVS, CDR2 FQNEAQ. The CDR3 loop reads CATSLGGRDQDTQYF. DNA of the CDR3: TGTGCCACCAGCCTCGGGGGCCGTGACCAAGACACCCAGTACTTC.

In this sample, this clonotype turned up a few times. The chain couples TRBV6-1 to TRBJ2-1, with a possible D match to TRBD2 (5 bases). In germline, CDR1 is MNHNS, CDR2 SASEGT. Trimming left V 6 bases short and J 7 bases short, with 16 bases between. The CDR3 is 14 residues long. In nucleotides, the CDR3 is TGTGCCAGCAGGTCTCTAGGGAGAGGAAATGAGCAGTTCTTC. Amino acids: CASRSLGRGNEQFF.

This clonotype was detected once. One junction end does not reproduce the germline sequence, and a read error may be involved. The chain recombines TRBV10-2 with TRBJ2-4; a weak D match, TRBD2 (7 bases). CDR3 length: 13 residues. Germline-derived CDR1 and CDR2 are WSHSY and SAAADI. CDR3 coding DNA: TGCGCCAGGGGGGCGGGGGCCAAAGACACTCAGTATTTC. This codes for CARGAGAKDTQYF.

CDR3 amino acids: CASSIYEQYF. Written as DNA, the CDR3 is TGTGCCAGTAGTATTTACGAGCAGTACTTC. The genes are TRBV19 and TRBJ2-1; D call uncertain. The better agreement between TRBJ2-7 and the DNA end casts doubt on the J call. CDR1 is LNHDA and CDR2 is SQIVND in the germline V gene (reference sequence). CDR3 size: 10 residues.

The genes are TRBV7-6 and TRBJ2-4; D is unresolved. This CDR3 region has 15 residues. Germline V gene lookup returns CDR1 SGHVS and CDR2 FNYEAQ. V lost 3 bases and J lost 13, with 22 bases in between. The CDR3 bases are TGTGCCAGCAGCTTGGGTATGGCCGACAAAAACACCCAGTACTTC. Its translation is CASSLGMADKNTQYF.

Notes on this clonotype: The junction differs from germline at one of its ends, possibly a read error. The chain has TRBV7-2 and TRBJ2-4; 10 bases are a match to TRBD2. The J call is in doubt because the DNA end fits TRBJ2-3 better. Germline V gives CDR1 SGHTA, CDR2 FQGNSA. CDR3 length equals 15 residues. The CDR3 DNA reads as TGTGCCCGCGTCACGGGGACTAGCGCCAAAAATACTCAGTATTTT. Amino acids: CARVTGTSAKNTQYF.

The J gene is TRBJ2-1, the V gene TRBV19; 13 bases match TRBD2. CDR3 length: 15 residues. V gave up 4 bases and J gave up 9 bases; unmatched junction bases: 6. Germline-derived CDR1 and CDR2 are LNHDA and SQIVND (reference sequence). CDR3 DNA sequence: TGTGCCAGTAGTAATGGACTAGCGGGAGCCACTGAGCAGTTCTTC. Translating gives CASSNGLAGATEQFF.

In this sample, this clonotype turned up many times. The gene calls are TRBV6-2 or TRBV6-3 and TRBJ2-1; D perhaps matches TRBD2 (6 bases). Between the trimmed V and J ends, which lost 2 bases and 8 bases, there was a span of 16 bases. The V gene's germline CDR1 is MNHEY and CDR2 SVGEGT. The CDR3 length is 15 residues. The CDR3 loop is CASSYDRSRGDEQFF. CDR3 nucleotide sequence: TGTGCCAGCAGTTACGATAGGTCCCGCGGGGATGAGCAGTTCTTC.

This clonotype turned up a few times. For the CDR3, the DNA is TGTGCCAGCAGTCATACAGGGGATGCCAAAAACATTCAGTACTTC. This codes for CASSHTGDAKNIQYF. V and J are TRBV7-2 and TRBJ2-4, with TRBD1 identical over 7 bases. In germline, CDR1 is SGHTA, CDR2 FQGNSA. The junction had 6 bases not matched to a gene; V was cut back by 6 bases and J by 1 base. CDR3 length equals 15 residues.

This chain uses TRBV10-3 with TRBJ2-5; TRBD2 matches 14 bases. The CDR3 loop spans 16 amino acids. CDR1 is ENHRY and CDR2 is SYGVKD in the germline V gene. The V and J ends lost 4 bases and 4 bases, in that order; junction bases with no gene match: 5. The CDR3 spells CAISAVGLAGVETQYF. The CDR3 region has the DNA TGTGCCATCAGTGCCGTGGGACTAGCGGGAGTAGAGACCCAGTACTTC.

This clonotype appeared a single time. The chain carries TRBV28 and TRBJ2-5; 7 bases map to TRBD2. Trimming cost V 8 bases and J 3 bases; bases outside gene matches: 15. This CDR3 is 16 amino acids long. CDR1 MDHEN and CDR2 SYDVKM come from the germline V gene. In DNA, the CDR3 is TGTGCCAGCTCTTCTATAAGGCGGGGGAATAAAGAGACCCAGTACTTC. Amino acid sequence: CASSSIRRGNKETQYF.

V gene TRBV7-8 combines with J gene TRBJ1-1, with TRBD1 identical over 7 bases. Trimming cost V 6 bases and J 4 bases; bases outside gene matches: 5. The CDR3 consists of 13 residues. The germline gives CDR1 SGHVS, CDR2 FQNEAQ. In nucleotides, the CDR3 is TGTGCCAGCAGTACAGGGGTTGTCACTGAAGCTTTCTTT. Encoded protein: CASSTGVVTEAFF.

Ten or more counts support this clonotype. The chain has TRBV7-8 and TRBJ2-5; 12 nucleotides agree with TRBD2. Germline V gene data show CDR1 as SGHVS and CDR2 as FQNEAQ. This CDR3 comprises 16 residues. The junction had 8 bases not matched to a gene; V was cut back by 5 bases and J by 4 bases. CDR3 in amino acids: CASSPRLAGASETQYF. DNA of the CDR3: TGTGCCAGCAGCCCAAGACTAGCGGGGGCCTCAGAGACCCAGTACTTC.

This clonotype was observed once. The junction shows a germline mismatch at one end, possibly a read error. The genes are TRBV7-6 and TRBJ2-5; D gene unclear. This CDR3 has 14 amino acids. Germline assignment: CDR1 SGHVS and CDR2 FNYEAQ. DNA for the CDR3: TGTGCCAGCAGCTTAGACGGGCACCAAACGACCCGGCTCTTC. Its protein is CASSLDGHQTTRLF.

Concerning this clonotype itself: A junction end diverges from the germline sequence, so it may reflect a read error. The genes are TRBV6-1 and TRBJ2-3; TRBD1 matches 8 bases. The CDR3 totals 13 residues. Germline CDR1 reads MNHNS; CDR2 reads SASEGT. The CDR3 is CARGLWAKNIQYF. CDR3 sequence (DNA): TGCGCCAGGGGGCTGTGGGCGAAAAACATTCAGTATTTT.